This T cell receptor beta chain is from a study of T cells in Graves' hyperthyroidism and ophthalmopathy. Study as a whole: At initial diagnosis, before any treatment had begun, peripheral blood was obtained. Study-wide points: Progression to ophthalmopathy was predicted a median of roughly 6.5 months early. Expanded thyroid clonotypes (above 0.001) were mostly also found in blood.

Amplification yielded TCR beta CDR3 regions, with RNA transcripts as the source. In the first-round RT-PCR of the TCR CDR3, the HTBI primer set was used. One entry per CDR3 protein, called by TCRdb with MiXCR from the multiplex PCR reads. Of about 600,000 distinct CDR3 sequences in the sample, about 14% were seen once. Source material for PBMCs was over 8 ml fresh peripheral blood. This clonotype was seen ten or more times. Its antigen is undetermined. The sequence was obtained from a woman in her forties or fifties with Graves' ophthalmopathy. Sequencing was performed on blood.

DNA of the CDR3: TGTGCCAGCAGTTTAATCGGGGCGGGCACTGAAGCTTTCTTT. It yields the protein CASSLIGAGTEAFF. This chain joins TRBV12-3 or TRBV12-4 and TRBJ1-1, with D maybe TRBD1 (5 bases). The V end was cut by 2 bases, the J end by 4 bases, with 11 bases between. The CDR3 is 14 residues long.